Listed here is a single TCR beta chain. The target antigen is unknown. This specimen comes from a study of CD4 T cells in relation to SARS-CoV-2 and coronaviruses. Method: immunoSEQ multiplex PCR; TCRdb's copy keeps in-frame clones and lacks some. This table holds 38,000 or so clones, 77% found once. The receptor was isolated from an adult with COVID-19. The sequenced sample consisted of memory CD4+ T cells from PBMCs, cultured in vitro.

CDR3 sequence: CASSLAGLAGDLEQFF. The DNA for the CDR3 is TGTGCCAGCAGCTTGGCCGGACTAGCGGGAGATCTTGAGCAGTTCTTC. The chain joins TRBV5-4 to TRBJ2-1; 13 nucleotides match TRBD2. In germline, CDR1 is SGHNT, CDR2 YYREEE (reference sequence). This CDR3 has 16 amino acids. V lost 0 bases and J lost 9; bases outside the gene matches: 6.